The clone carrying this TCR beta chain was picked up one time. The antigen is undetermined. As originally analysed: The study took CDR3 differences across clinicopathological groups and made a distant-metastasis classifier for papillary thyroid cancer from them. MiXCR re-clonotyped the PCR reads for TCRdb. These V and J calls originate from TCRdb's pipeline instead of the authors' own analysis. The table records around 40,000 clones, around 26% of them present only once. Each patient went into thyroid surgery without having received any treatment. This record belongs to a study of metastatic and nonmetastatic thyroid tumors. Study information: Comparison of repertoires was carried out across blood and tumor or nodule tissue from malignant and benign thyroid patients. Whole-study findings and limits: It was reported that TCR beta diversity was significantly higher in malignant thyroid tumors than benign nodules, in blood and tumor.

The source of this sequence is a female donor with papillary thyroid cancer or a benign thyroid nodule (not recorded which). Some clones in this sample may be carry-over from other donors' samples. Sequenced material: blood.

Here the CDR3 reads CASSQQGSRGYTF. CDR3 sequence (DNA): TGTGCCAGCAGCCAACAGGGGTCGCGTGGCTACACCTTC. V usage is TRBV3-1 and J usage is TRBJ1-2, with TRBD1 as a possible D gene (6 bases). The V and J ends lost 2 bases and 7 bases respectively, with 11 bases between them. Germline CDR1 reads LGHDT; CDR2 reads YNNKEL (reference sequence). The CDR3 has 13 amino acids.